The rows below give T cell receptor beta chains drawn from one sample of a study of CD8+CD57+ T cells in acquired aplastic anemia. TCRdb reprocessed the reads with MiXCR, giving one entry per CDR3 protein. The sample holds under 150,000 distinct CDR3 sequences; nearly 40% are singletons and the top ten take roughly 3%. Sequencing input: sorted CD4+, CD8+, or CD8+CD57+ T cells (not recorded which) from PBMCs. These receptor sequences come from a human donor with aplastic anemia. Each CDR3 is given with its conserved first and last residue. D genes are given only for firm matches. Clone sizes are given selectively: once, few, many, or a class where the clone is expanded.

cdr3_nt: TGTGCCAGTAGTCTTCAGTGGGGCTACTACAATGAGCAGTTCTTC; cdr3_aa: CASSLQWGYYNEQFF; d_call: NA; j_call: TRBJ2-1; clone_size: many; cdr3_length: 15; v_call: TRBV19
cdr3_nt: TGCGCCAGCAGTGATAGGTTCGGGACTGAAGCTTTCTTT; cdr3_aa: CASSDRFGTEAFF; d_call: NA; j_call: TRBJ1-1; clone_size: many; cdr3_length: 13; v_call: TRBV10-2
cdr3_nt: TGTGCCAGCAGTGCGCTACAGGGGGCGCGTGATGGCTACACCTTC; cdr3_aa: CASSALQGARDGYTF; d_call: TRBD1; j_call: TRBJ1-2; clone_size: few; cdr3_length: 15; v_call: TRBV6-1
cdr3_nt: TGTGCCAGCAGTTCCGTCGGGTACGAGCAGTACTTC; cdr3_aa: CASSSVGYEQYF; d_call: NA; j_call: TRBJ2-7; clone_size: many; cdr3_length: 12; v_call: TRBV28
cdr3_nt: TGTGCCAGCAGCTTAGTGTCAGGGACTAATGAAAAACTGTTTTTT; cdr3_aa: CASSLVSGTNEKLFF; d_call: NA; j_call: TRBJ1-4; clone_size: NA; cdr3_length: 15; v_call: TRBV7-9
cdr3_nt: TGTGCCACCGCTAGGGACCGGACAAACACCGGGGAGCTGTTTTTT; cdr3_aa: CATARDRTNTGELFF; d_call: NA; j_call: TRBJ2-2; clone_size: NA; cdr3_length: 15; v_call: TRBV15
cdr3_nt: TGTGCCAGCAGCTCGGACAACAACTATGGCTACACCTTC; cdr3_aa: CASSSDNNYGYTF; d_call: NA; j_call: TRBJ1-2; clone_size: NA; cdr3_length: 13; v_call: TRBV7-9
cdr3_nt: TGCGCCAGACCGGGACTAGCGGGGGAAGAGACCCAGTACTTC; cdr3_aa: CARPGLAGEETQYF; d_call: TRBD2; j_call: TRBJ2-5; clone_size: NA; cdr3_length: 14; v_call: TRBV10-1
cdr3_nt: TGTGCCACCAGCAGCTTGGGGGGGTTTGAAAAACTGTTTTTT; cdr3_aa: CATSSLGGFEKLFF; d_call: NA; j_call: TRBJ1-4; clone_size: many; cdr3_length: 14; v_call: TRBV15
cdr3_nt: TGTGCCAGCAGCAGCCAACAGGGGTTCCCTGAAGCTTTCTTT; cdr3_aa: CASSSQQGFPEAFF; d_call: TRBD1; j_call: TRBJ1-1; clone_size: few; cdr3_length: 14; v_call: TRBV5-6
cdr3_nt: TGTGCCAGCAGCTTGGCGGGGGGGCCAGACAATGAGCAGTTCTTC; cdr3_aa: CASSLAGGPDNEQFF; d_call: TRBD2; j_call: TRBJ2-1; clone_size: many; cdr3_length: 15; v_call: TRBV5-6
cdr3_nt: TGCAGTGCTAGCGTAGAGACCCAGTACTTC; cdr3_aa: CSASVETQYF; d_call: NA; j_call: TRBJ2-5; clone_size: once; cdr3_length: 10; v_call: TRBV20-1
cdr3_nt: TGTGCCAGCAGTTCAGGGAGGAACACTGAAGCTTTCTTT; cdr3_aa: CASSSGRNTEAFF; d_call: NA; j_call: TRBJ1-1; clone_size: many; cdr3_length: 13; v_call: TRBV12-3/TRBV12-4
cdr3_nt: TGTGCCAGCAGCTTGGACAGGGGACTTGGAGGCTACACCTTC; cdr3_aa: CASSLDRGLGGYTF; d_call: TRBD1; j_call: TRBJ1-2; clone_size: many; cdr3_length: 14; v_call: TRBV13
cdr3_nt: TGCAGCGTTTCGGTGTCGGACTACACCTTC; cdr3_aa: CSVSVSDYTF; d_call: NA; j_call: TRBJ1-2; clone_size: few; cdr3_length: 10; v_call: TRBV29-1
cdr3_nt: TGTGCCAGCAGCGTAGTGGGCAGAACGAACACCGGGGAGCTGTTTTTT; cdr3_aa: CASSVVGRTNTGELFF; d_call: NA; j_call: TRBJ2-2; clone_size: many; cdr3_length: 16; v_call: TRBV9
cdr3_nt: TGCAGTGCTCGTGCGGGGGAGGGCTCCTACAATGAGCAGTTCTTC; cdr3_aa: CSARAGEGSYNEQFF; d_call: TRBD2; j_call: TRBJ2-1; clone_size: NA; cdr3_length: 15; v_call: TRBV20-1
cdr3_nt: TGTGCCAGCAGCTTAGTAGGGAGTCCGAACACTGAAGCTTTCTTT; cdr3_aa: CASSLVGSPNTEAFF; d_call: NA; j_call: TRBJ1-1; clone_size: many; cdr3_length: 15; v_call: TRBV7-9
cdr3_nt: TGTGCCAGCAGCTTTTTAACAGGGGGCGAGAGCTACACCTTC; cdr3_aa: CASSFLTGGESYTF; d_call: TRBD1; j_call: TRBJ1-2; clone_size: many; cdr3_length: 14; v_call: TRBV6-1
cdr3_nt: TGTGCCATCAGCCTGAAAGACACGTCGTCAGGCTACGAGCAGTACTTC; cdr3_aa: CAISLKDTSSGYEQYF; d_call: NA; j_call: TRBJ2-7; clone_size: NA; cdr3_length: 16; v_call: TRBV10-3
cdr3_nt: TGTGCCAGCAGTGAAACGGGGGACAGCTCGTACCAAGAGACCCAGTACTTC; cdr3_aa: CASSETGDSSYQETQYF; d_call: NA; j_call: TRBJ2-5; clone_size: few; cdr3_length: 17; v_call: TRBV6-1
cdr3_nt: TGCGCCAGCAACGATCTCGGGGGTAACTATGGCTACACCTTC; cdr3_aa: CASNDLGGNYGYTF; d_call: NA; j_call: TRBJ1-2; clone_size: many; cdr3_length: 14; v_call: TRBV5-1
cdr3_nt: TGTGCCAGCAGTTACTCCTTAGCGGGGGGGACCTACAATGAGCAGTTCTTC; cdr3_aa: CASSYSLAGGTYNEQFF; d_call: TRBD2; j_call: TRBJ2-1; clone_size: few; cdr3_length: 17; v_call: TRBV6-2/TRBV6-3
cdr3_nt: TGTGCCAGCAGCTTAGCGACAGATGTTAACACCATATATTTT; cdr3_aa: CASSLATDVNTIYF; d_call: NA; j_call: TRBJ1-3; clone_size: NA; cdr3_length: 14; v_call: TRBV7-6
cdr3_nt: TGTGCCAGCAGCTTGGTCCAGGGGTTAGAGCAGTACTTC; cdr3_aa: CASSLVQGLEQYF; d_call: NA; j_call: TRBJ2-7; clone_size: NA; cdr3_length: 13; v_call: TRBV7-9
cdr3_nt: TGTGCCAGCAGCGTTACTCGAGACACTGAAGCTTTCTTT; cdr3_aa: CASSVTRDTEAFF; d_call: NA; j_call: TRBJ1-1; clone_size: once; cdr3_length: 13; v_call: TRBV7-2
cdr3_nt: TGTGCCAGCAGCCTACGCGCGGCGAGAATGAACACTGAAGCTTTCTTT; cdr3_aa: CASSLRAARMNTEAFF; d_call: NA; j_call: TRBJ1-1; clone_size: many; cdr3_length: 16; v_call: TRBV7-8
cdr3_nt: TGTGCCAGCAGCTTAGGGGGGGTCTTTTACGAGCAGTACTTC; cdr3_aa: CASSLGGVFYEQYF; d_call: NA; j_call: TRBJ2-7; clone_size: NA; cdr3_length: 14; v_call: TRBV7-6
cdr3_nt: TGTGCCAGCTCACTTGGGACGGGAAACTATGGCTACACCTTC; cdr3_aa: CASSLGTGNYGYTF; d_call: NA; j_call: TRBJ1-2; clone_size: many; cdr3_length: 14; v_call: TRBV18
cdr3_nt: TGTGCCAGCAGCGGTAGCGGGTCCCGCACAGATACGCAGTATTTT; cdr3_aa: CASSGSGSRTDTQYF; d_call: TRBD2; j_call: TRBJ2-3; clone_size: NA; cdr3_length: 15; v_call: TRBV3-1
cdr3_nt: TGTGCCAGCAGTTTGTGGACCGGGACCCTGAACACTGAAGCTTTCTTT; cdr3_aa: CASSLWTGTLNTEAFF; d_call: NA; j_call: TRBJ1-1; clone_size: NA; cdr3_length: 16; v_call: TRBV7-6
cdr3_nt: TGTGCCAGCGGCCATAATCCGGGCGGAAATGGCTACACCTTC; cdr3_aa: CASGHNPGGNGYTF; d_call: NA; j_call: TRBJ1-2; clone_size: many; cdr3_length: 14; v_call: TRBV25-1
cdr3_nt: TGTGCCAGCAGCCAAGACAGCAGGGAAAAACTGTTTTTT; cdr3_aa: CASSQDSREKLFF; d_call: NA; j_call: TRBJ1-4; clone_size: many; cdr3_length: 13; v_call: TRBV7-9
cdr3_nt: TGCAGTGCTCGGACAGGGGGTAACTCTGGGGCCAACGTCCTGACTTTC; cdr3_aa: CSARTGGNSGANVLTF; d_call: TRBD1; j_call: TRBJ2-6; clone_size: many; cdr3_length: 16; v_call: TRBV20-1
cdr3_nt: TGCAGCGTTGGTGATCCGGCAGGAATCTATGGCTACACCTTC; cdr3_aa: CSVGDPAGIYGYTF; d_call: NA; j_call: TRBJ1-2; clone_size: many; cdr3_length: 14; v_call: TRBV29-1
cdr3_nt: TGTGCCAGCAGCCCAAGCGGGGGGCGAAGCACAGATACGCAGTATTTT; cdr3_aa: CASSPSGGRSTDTQYF; d_call: TRBD2; j_call: TRBJ2-3; clone_size: NA; cdr3_length: 16; v_call: TRBV9
cdr3_nt: TGTGCCACCAGCAGCGGGACAGGGGAAATCCAGAATTCACCCCTCCACTTT; cdr3_aa: CATSSGTGEIQNSPLHF; d_call: TRBD1; j_call: TRBJ1-6; clone_size: NA; cdr3_length: 17; v_call: TRBV15
cdr3_nt: TGCAGTGCTGGCGGGCCTCCGGGTTCACCCCTCCACTTT; cdr3_aa: CSAGGPPGSPLHF; d_call: NA; j_call: TRBJ1-6; clone_size: NA; cdr3_length: 13; v_call: TRBV20-1
cdr3_nt: TGTGCCAGCAGTGAAGATAGCAGGGCTCCCCTCCACTTT; cdr3_aa: CASSEDSRAPLHF; d_call: NA; j_call: TRBJ1-6; clone_size: many; cdr3_length: 13; v_call: TRBV6-1
cdr3_nt: TGTGCCACCAGTGATTTTGGGACAGGCGCCACCGGGGAGCTGTTTTTT; cdr3_aa: CATSDFGTGATGELFF; d_call: TRBD1; j_call: TRBJ2-2; clone_size: many; cdr3_length: 16; v_call: TRBV24-1
cdr3_nt: TGCGCCAGCAGCTTTGGGGGGGCGAAAGATACGCAGTATTTT; cdr3_aa: CASSFGGAKDTQYF; d_call: NA; j_call: TRBJ2-3; clone_size: many; cdr3_length: 14; v_call: TRBV5-1
cdr3_nt: TGTGCCAGCAGTGAAGAGGGCGGGGGCAGGGATACGCAGTATTTT; cdr3_aa: CASSEEGGGRDTQYF; d_call: NA; j_call: TRBJ2-3; clone_size: NA; cdr3_length: 15; v_call: TRBV5-5
cdr3_nt: TGTGCCAGCAGTCCCCGTCCGGGACTAGCCACAGATACGCAGTATTTT; cdr3_aa: CASSPRPGLATDTQYF; d_call: TRBD2; j_call: TRBJ2-3; clone_size: NA; cdr3_length: 16; v_call: TRBV25-1
cdr3_nt: TGCAGCGTTGAATCTCCGGGACAGGGACATACTGAAGCTTTCTTT; cdr3_aa: CSVESPGQGHTEAFF; d_call: TRBD1; j_call: TRBJ1-1; clone_size: NA; cdr3_length: 15; v_call: TRBV29-1
cdr3_nt: TGCGCCAGCAGCTTGGTTGGGGGCGTCGGAGAAAAACTGTTTTTT; cdr3_aa: CASSLVGGVGEKLFF; d_call: NA; j_call: TRBJ1-4; clone_size: many; cdr3_length: 15; v_call: TRBV5-1
cdr3_nt: TGTGCCAGCAAATACGACGTCGAGCAGTACTTC; cdr3_aa: CASKYDVEQYF; d_call: NA; j_call: TRBJ2-7; clone_size: few; cdr3_length: 11; v_call: TRBV2
cdr3_nt: TGTGCCAGTAGTATTCCGGGACAGAGATACGAGCAGTACTTC; cdr3_aa: CASSIPGQRYEQYF; d_call: TRBD1; j_call: TRBJ2-7; clone_size: NA; cdr3_length: 14; v_call: TRBV19
cdr3_nt: TGTGCCACCTCCCAGGGACAGGGCTCTTGGATCTTT; cdr3_aa: CATSQGQGSWIF; d_call: TRBD1; j_call: TRBJ1-1; clone_size: NA; cdr3_length: 12; v_call: TRBV24-1
cdr3_nt: TGCAGCGTTGCGACGGAAGGGTGGGTGAACACTGAAGCTTTCTTT; cdr3_aa: CSVATEGWVNTEAFF; d_call: NA; j_call: TRBJ1-1; clone_size: NA; cdr3_length: 15; v_call: TRBV29-1
cdr3_nt: TGTGCCACCAGCAGAGGAGGTGGCTCCTACGAGCAGTACTTC; cdr3_aa: CATSRGGGSYEQYF; d_call: NA; j_call: TRBJ2-7; clone_size: NA; cdr3_length: 14; v_call: TRBV15
cdr3_nt: TGTGCCAGCAGTGAAATGATCTATGGCTACACCTTC; cdr3_aa: CASSEMIYGYTF; d_call: NA; j_call: TRBJ1-2; clone_size: many; cdr3_length: 12; v_call: TRBV6-1
cdr3_nt: TGTGCCACCAGTGACAAGACTAGCGGGGGGGCCTTGTATAATGAGCAGTTCTTC; cdr3_aa: CATSDKTSGGALYNEQFF; d_call: TRBD2; j_call: TRBJ2-1; clone_size: few; cdr3_length: 18; v_call: TRBV24-1
cdr3_nt: TGTGCCATCAGTGAGTCGGGGACAGCTACTCAAGAGACCCAGTACTTC; cdr3_aa: CAISESGTATQETQYF; d_call: TRBD1; j_call: TRBJ2-5; clone_size: many; cdr3_length: 16; v_call: TRBV10-3
cdr3_nt: TGTGCCAGCAGCCACGACCGGACTCCCGAGGGGGAGACCCAGTACTTC; cdr3_aa: CASSHDRTPEGETQYF; d_call: NA; j_call: TRBJ2-5; clone_size: many; cdr3_length: 16; v_call: TRBV11-2
cdr3_nt: TGTGCCAGTACCGATAGCGGGAGTCCCTACGAGCAGTACTTC; cdr3_aa: CASTDSGSPYEQYF; d_call: TRBD2; j_call: TRBJ2-7; clone_size: few; cdr3_length: 14; v_call: TRBV7-6